The 18 T cell receptor beta chains listed next were all sequenced from one sample in a study of shared T cell receptors in the human thymus. TCRdb's copy holds only in-frame clones and misses some; the assay was immunoSEQ multiplex PCR. Of about 660,000 clones in the sample, 80% to 90% were seen once. A further study also used this sample, focusing on human thymus T cells.

What was sequenced was thymocytes. The receptors originated from a boy in the first two years of life with a congenital heart defect.

The chain combines TRBV5-1 with TRBJ2-5; 8 bases line up with TRBD2. The CDR3 sequence is 14 residues long. Trimming cost V 2 bases and J 4 bases; bases outside gene matches: 4. Germline-derived CDR1 and CDR2 are SGHRS and YFSETQ. The CDR3 loop is CASSLWLAGETQYF. As DNA, the CDR3 is TGCGCCAGCAGCTTATGGCTAGCGGGAGAGACCCAGTACTTC.

Worth noting for this clone: The junction departs from germline at one end; a sequencing error may be responsible. The same CDR3 can be traced to other DNA sequences in this sample. The chain links TRBV5-1 to TRBJ1-6, with D unresolved. CDR1 is SGHRS, CDR2 YFSETQ, per germline. This CDR3 is 17 amino acids long. In nucleotides, the CDR3 is TGCGCCAGCAGCTTGTACCTTCGAGGGAAATATAATTCCCCCCTCCACTTT. This gives the protein CASSLYLRGKYNSPLHF.

This chain joins TRBV4-1 and TRBJ1-6, with D maybe TRBD1 (6 bases). CDR3 length equals 17 residues. Germline V gene data show CDR1 as MGHRA and CDR2 as YSYEKL. V lost 1 base and J 7 bases, leaving 17 bases between the germline ends. The CDR3 DNA reads as TGCGCCAGCAGCCAAGTGGGGGGGACACCAACAAATTCACCCCTCCACTTT. This translates into CASSQVGGTPTNSPLHF.

This clone was observed once. The rearrangement links TRBV7-2 to TRBJ2-1; unclear D gene. The CDR3 contains 15 residues. V gave up 5 bases and J gave up 0 bases, with 11 bases separating them. CDR1 SGHTA and CDR2 FQGNSA come from the germline V gene. CDR3 sequence reads: CASSPRGLSYNEQFF. The DNA of the CDR3 is TGTGCCAGCAGCCCCCGCGGCCTCTCCTACAATGAGCAGTTCTTC.

V usage is TRBV28 and J usage is TRBJ2-1; 10 positions match TRBD1. This CDR3 has 17 residues. In germline, CDR1 is MDHEN, CDR2 SYDVKM. Trimming took 4 bases from V and 5 from J; bases not matched to a gene: 11. The CDR3 loop reads CASSSHGQGGFHNEQFF. The DNA for the CDR3 is TGTGCCAGCAGTTCCCACGGACAGGGGGGGTTTCACAATGAGCAGTTCTTC.

The rearrangement links TRBV27 to TRBJ2-1; TRBD2 matches at 7 bases. From germline, CDR1 is MNHEY and CDR2 SMNVEV (reference sequence). With 6 bases clipped from V and 1 base from J, the junction kept 9 bases outside the gene matches. The CDR3 has 16 amino acids. The CDR3 DNA sequence: TGTGCCAGCAGAATCAGGGAGGGCCGGTCCTACAATGAGCAGTTCTTC. It specifies CASRIREGRSYNEQFF.

This clone has a single count. This chain uses TRBV21-1 with TRBJ1-1; the tabulated D call, TRBD1, remains unverified against the DNA. TRBV21-1 is a known pseudogene. This CDR3 region has 15 residues. The CDR3 nucleotides are TGTGCCAGCAGCAAAAGGTCACAGTCATATGCTGAAGCTTTCTTT. Its translation is CASSKRSQSYAEAFF.

The genes are TRBV5-4 and TRBJ2-2, with D tentatively TRBD2 (7 bases). The CDR3 is made up of 15 amino acids. In germline, CDR1 is SGHNT, CDR2 YYREEE (reference sequence). V lost 4 bases, J lost 4 bases, and 14 bases lay in between. The CDR3 nucleotides read TGTGCCAGCAGCCGACCGGGGGGCGGCACCGGGGAGCTGTTTTTT. Protein sequence: CASSRPGGGTGELFF.

CDR3 nucleotides: TGTGCCACCAGCAGGATGCCCCCGGGGACTAGCGGGAGCACCGGGGAGCTGTTTTTT. The encoded protein is CATSRMPPGTSGSTGELFF. The rearrangement links TRBV15 to TRBJ2-2, with 14 bases aligning to TRBD2. Germline trimming cut 3 bases from V and 4 bases from J; bases unmatched to any gene: 10. Germline V lookup: CDR1 LNHNV, CDR2 YYDKDF (reference sequence). The CDR3 is made up of 19 amino acids.

The chain has TRBV5-6 and TRBJ1-6, with a weak D call TRBD1 (5 bases). This CDR3 region has 15 residues. The germline CDR1 and CDR2 sequences are SGHDT and YYEEEE. Trimming left V 6 bases short and J 0 bases short, with 10 bases between. The CDR3 DNA reads as TGTGCCAGCACCTACCAGGGCTCCTATAATTCACCCCTCCACTTT. The encoded protein is CASTYQGSYNSPLHF.

In nucleotides, the CDR3 is TGTGCCAGCAGCGGTCCGACGGGGAGCTCCTACAATGAGCAGTTCTTC. This gives the protein CASSGPTGSSYNEQFF. The J gene is TRBJ2-1, the V gene TRBV9; D is possibly TRBD2 (5 bases). This CDR3 is built from 16 residues. V was shortened by 3 bases and J by 0 bases, with 13 bases between the two germline ends. Germline V gene data show CDR1 as SGDLS and CDR2 as YYNGEE.

With respect to this clone: The sample has other DNA sequences that encode this CDR3 too. The chain combines TRBV10-2 with TRBJ2-1; D possibly corresponds to TRBD2 (7 bases). Germline-derived CDR1 and CDR2 are WSHSY and SAAADI. The CDR3 extends over 14 amino acids. Deletions cut 4 bases from V and 4 bases from J, with 11 bases between. CDR3 sequence (DNA): TGCGCCAGCAGTGGGGGGGGCCGATACAATGAGCAGTTCTTC. It yields the protein CASSGGGRYNEQFF.

This clone appeared a few times. The chain is built from TRBV7-9 and TRBJ2-7, with 8 bases matching TRBD1. CDR3 length: 14 residues. The J segment lost 2 bases and the V segment lost 10 bases, leaving 10 bases of the junction unmatched. Germline CDR1 and CDR2: SEHNR and FQNEAQ (reference sequence). The CDR3 here is CAISRDRPTYEQYF. CDR3 sequence (DNA): TGTGCCATCTCTCGGGACAGGCCCACCTACGAGCAGTACTTC.

This chain connects TRBV2 to TRBJ1-2, with 7 bases identical to TRBD1. CDR1 is SNHLY and CDR2 is FYNNEI in the germline V gene. The V gene end was trimmed by 7 bases and the J gene end by 8 bases; junction bases not matched to a gene: 7. CDR3 size: 12 residues. The CDR3 sequence is CASTRQGGGYTF. DNA for the CDR3: TGTGCCAGCACCCGACAGGGTGGCGGCTACACCTTC.

The chain links TRBV7-2 to TRBJ1-6; TRBD1 is a possible D gene (6 bases). Trimming took off 6 bases at V and 9 bases at J, with 27 bases between the two ends. The CDR3 consists of 18 residues. The V gene's germline CDR1 is SGHTA and CDR2 FQGNSA. The CDR3 DNA reads TGTGCCAGCAGTCGAAAACAGGGATCCCCGGCCCATGGTTCACCCCTCCACTTT. Protein: CASSRKQGSPAHGSPLHF. The whole variable domain, filled in from reference TRBV7-2 and TRBJ1-6, reads GAGVSQSPSNKVTEKGKDVELRCDPISGHTALYWYRQSLGQGLEFLIYFQGNSAPDKSGLPSDRFSAERTGGSVSTLTIQRTQQEDSAVYLCASSRKQGSPAHGSPLHFGNGTRLTVT.

This chain joins TRBV27 and TRBJ2-7; a weak D match, TRBD1 (6 bases). Germline lookup yields CDR1 MNHEY and CDR2 SMNVEV (reference sequence). This CDR3 spans 14 amino acids. With 6 bases removed from V and 2 bases from J, the gap between germline ends came to 14 bases. The CDR3 protein is CASSSQGPTYEQYF. The CDR3 DNA reads TGTGCCAGCAGCTCACAGGGACCCACCTACGAGCAGTACTTC.

V gene TRBV30 combines with J gene TRBJ2-3; TRBD2 aligns across 10 bases. Germline values: CDR1 GTSNPN, CDR2 SVGIG (reference sequence). CDR3 length equals 15 residues. The V and J ends lost 0 bases and 6 bases, in that order; junction bases with no gene match: 6. CDR3 amino acids: CAWSVSSGRQDTQYF. The CDR3 DNA sequence: TGTGCCTGGAGTGTATCTAGCGGGAGACAGGATACGCAGTATTTT.

This chain uses TRBV7-9 with TRBJ1-6; 8 bases align to TRBD1. This CDR3 spans 15 amino acids. Germline CDR1 reads SEHNR; CDR2 reads FQNEAQ (reference sequence). V dropped 3 bases and J dropped 6; count of bases not matched to a gene: 4. Written as DNA, the CDR3 is TGTGCCAGCAGCTTGTCCCAGGGGGCTAATTCACCCCTCCACTTT. This gives the protein CASSLSQGANSPLHF.